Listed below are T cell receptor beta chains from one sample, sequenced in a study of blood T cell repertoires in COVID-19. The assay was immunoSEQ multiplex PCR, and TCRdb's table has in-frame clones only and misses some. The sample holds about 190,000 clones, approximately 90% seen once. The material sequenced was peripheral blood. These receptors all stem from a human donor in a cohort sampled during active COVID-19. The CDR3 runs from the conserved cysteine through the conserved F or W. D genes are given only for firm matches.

CASSPNTGGGTNEKLFF	TRBD1	TRBV18	TRBJ1-4
CATSEPGQYYGYTF	TRBD1	TRBV24-1	TRBJ1-2
CAISEGSGQGLPTSFQPQHF	TRBD1	TRBV10-3	TRBJ1-5
CASSLGPGQGSGEQYF	TRBD1	TRBV11-2	TRBJ2-7
CAWSAGTAGNEKLFF	TRBD1	TRBV30	TRBJ1-4
CSAVARVETQYF	.	TRBV29-1	TRBJ2-5
CASSITGRTDTQYF	.	TRBV19	TRBJ2-3
CASRTGGSYGYTF	TRBD1	TRBV19	TRBJ1-2
CASSRGGPNIQYF	.	TRBV3-1/TRBV3-2	TRBJ2-4
CASSRDWGAGELFF	.	TRBV5-1	TRBJ2-2
CASSDRGGLGYGYTF	.	TRBV6-1	TRBJ1-2
CAWSVLSGTGFTYEQYF	TRBD1	TRBV30	TRBJ2-7
CAISSSRGSGMIMGEQFF	TRBD2	TRBV10-3	TRBJ2-1
CASSSPGQGNQPQHF	TRBD1	TRBV28	TRBJ1-5
CASSFGTGTLEAFF	TRBD1	TRBV7-8	TRBJ1-1
CASSAGTSGRNEQFF	TRBD2	TRBV6-4	TRBJ2-1
CAISDYSGEQFF	.	TRBV10-3	TRBJ2-1
CAWRGVGAFF	.	TRBV30	TRBJ1-1
CASSSITGTEAFF	.	TRBV6-2/TRBV6-3	TRBJ1-1
CASSETGSQPQHF	.	TRBV6-1	TRBJ1-5
CASSYSQRQGLEGYTF	TRBD1	TRBV6-5	TRBJ1-2
CASSQRQGMNTEAFF	TRBD1	TRBV11-2	TRBJ1-1
CASRGGQGTEAFF	TRBD1	TRBV28	TRBJ1-1
CASDQGFDGYTF	.	TRBV6-6	TRBJ1-2
CASSRTGFPDTQYF	TRBD1	TRBV5-6	TRBJ2-3
CASSVEGDRGMMTSSTDTQYF	TRBD1	TRBV9	TRBJ2-3
CATGPRRGSYNEQFF	.	TRBV24-1	TRBJ2-1